Presented here are 11 T cell receptor beta chains from one specimen sequenced in a study of T cells in Graves' hyperthyroidism and ophthalmopathy. There were TCR beta CDR3 regions amplified from RNA transcripts. The HTBI primer set drove a first-round RT-PCR of the TCR CDR3. TCRdb passed the multiplex PCR reads through MiXCR, listing each CDR3 protein once. The sample consists of around 400,000 distinct CDR3 sequences, roughly 13% of them appearing once. Sequences were obtained from blood. These receptors all come from a woman between 18 and 29 years old with Graves' hyperthyroidism.

The chain joins TRBV19 to TRBJ1-5, with D unclear. This CDR3 region has 13 residues. Trimming took 1 base from V and 5 from J, leaving 6 bases between them. Germline V CDR1 and CDR2: LNHDA, SQIVND (reference sequence). The DNA for the CDR3 is TGTGCCAGTAGTATAGCCTACGATCAGCCCCAGCATTTT. It is translated as CASSIAYDQPQHF.

This clonotype was found many times. The chain carries TRBV6-6 and TRBJ2-4; TRBD1 aligns across 9 bases. The CDR3 covers 15 residues. Germline CDR1 is MNHNY and CDR2 is SVGAGI (reference sequence). Germline trimming cut 0 bases from V and 8 bases from J; bases unmatched to any gene: 5. CDR3 sequence reads: CASSYSGTGKYIQYF. In DNA form, the CDR3 reads TGTGCCAGCAGTTACTCGGGGACAGGGAAGTACATTCAGTACTTC.

As concerns this clonotype: This clone may be a read error of a much larger clone one base away. The chain employs TRBV19 and TRBJ2-5, with D perhaps TRBD2 (6 bases). Deletions cut 7 bases from V and 5 bases from J, with 29 bases between. Germline assignment: CDR1 LNHDA and CDR2 SQIVND (reference sequence). This CDR3 has 18 amino acids. The chain's CDR3 is CASTPPRRLVDIGETQYF. CDR3 sequence (DNA): TGTGCCAGTACCCCCCCTAGAAGACTAGTGGACATCGGGGAGACCCAGTACTTC.

This clonotype occurred many times. This chain uses TRBV24-1 with TRBJ2-1, with 11 bases aligning to TRBD2. With V trimmed by 4 bases and J by 5 bases, 9 bases remained unmatched. CDR3 length: 17 amino acids. Germline CDR1 is KGHDR and CDR2 is SFDVKD. The CDR3 loop reads CATSDPETSGMNNEQFF. In DNA form, the CDR3 reads TGTGCCACCAGTGACCCTGAGACTAGCGGGATGAACAATGAGCAGTTCTTC.

Ten or more counts support this clonotype. V and J are TRBV9 and TRBJ2-3; D might be TRBD2 (5 bases). This CDR3 contains 15 residues. Germline loops: CDR1 SGDLS, CDR2 YYNGEE. V lost 4 bases to trimming and J lost 0 bases, with 12 bases between them. Written as DNA, the CDR3 is TGTGCCAGCAGCCCCGGCGGCGGGAGCACAGATACGCAGTATTTT. This gives the protein CASSPGGGSTDTQYF. Combining the CDR3 with reference TRBV9 and TRBJ2-3 gives the whole variable domain DSGVTQTPKHLITATGQRVTLRCSPRSGDLSVYWYQQSLDQGLQFLIQYYNGEERAKGNILERFSAQQFPDLHSELNLSSLELGDSALYFCASSPGGGSTDTQYFGPGTRLTVL.

Ten or more counts support this clonotype. V is TRBV7-2 and J is TRBJ2-3, with 11 bases lining up with TRBD2. This CDR3 has 18 residues. The germline CDR1 and CDR2 sequences are SGHTA and FQGNSA. V was pared by 4 bases and J by 6 bases, with 15 bases of the junction left unmatched. CDR3 residues: CASSSNRLAGGPPDTQYF. The CDR3 nucleotides read TGTGCCAGCAGCTCTAATCGCTTAGCGGGAGGGCCCCCTGATACGCAGTATTTT.

The chain is built from TRBV5-1 and TRBJ1-2; D gene unclear. Germline CDR1 reads SGHRS; CDR2 reads YFSETQ. CDR3 length: 14 residues. V gave up 0 bases and J gave up 5 bases, with 11 bases separating them. CDR3 amino acids: CASSLGQHQYGYTF. For the CDR3, the DNA is TGCGCCAGCAGCTTGGGCCAGCACCAATATGGCTACACCTTC.

The table lists this clonotype with a count of one. The chain couples TRBV28 to TRBJ2-7, with 15 positions matching TRBD2. Germline V gene sequence: CDR1 MDHEN, CDR2 SYDVKM. Germline trimming cut 5 bases from V and 5 bases from J; bases unmatched to any gene: 16. The CDR3 consists of 19 residues. The CDR3 DNA sequence: TGTGCCAGCAGTACCGGTGGACTAGCGGGGGGGTCATCCGTGAACGAGCAGTACTTC. It specifies CASSTGGLAGGSSVNEQYF.

This clonotype was counted at least ten times. The V gene is TRBV20-1, the J gene TRBJ2-7; D possibly uses TRBD1 or TRBD2 (5 bases each). CDR3 size: 11 residues. The germline gives CDR1 DFQATT, CDR2 SNEGSKA (reference sequence). Trimming stripped 4 bases from V and 5 bases from J, with 9 bases between. The CDR3 loop reads CSANTGHEQYF. Here the CDR3 DNA reads TGCAGTGCTAACACGGGACACGAGCAGTACTTC.

The rearrangement joins TRBV18 to TRBJ1-6, with 8 bases fitting TRBD1. There are 15 residues in the CDR3. The germline gives CDR1 KGHSH, CDR2 LQKENI. With V trimmed by 5 bases and J by 15 bases, 15 bases remained unmatched. CDR3 DNA sequence: TGTGCCAGCTCATCCAGGGGGCCCCGCTTAGCGCACCTCCACTTT. As protein: CASSSRGPRLAHLHF.

In this sample, this clonotype turned up many times. The gene calls are TRBV20-1 and TRBJ2-1; no firm D call. The CDR3 length is 12 residues. The V end was cut by 7 bases, the J end by 7 bases, with 14 bases between. Per germline, CDR1 DFQATT and CDR2 SNEGSKA (reference sequence). CDR3 DNA: TGCAGTGTCCCGGCCTCGGTGAATGAGCAGTTCTTC. As protein: CSVPASVNEQFF.